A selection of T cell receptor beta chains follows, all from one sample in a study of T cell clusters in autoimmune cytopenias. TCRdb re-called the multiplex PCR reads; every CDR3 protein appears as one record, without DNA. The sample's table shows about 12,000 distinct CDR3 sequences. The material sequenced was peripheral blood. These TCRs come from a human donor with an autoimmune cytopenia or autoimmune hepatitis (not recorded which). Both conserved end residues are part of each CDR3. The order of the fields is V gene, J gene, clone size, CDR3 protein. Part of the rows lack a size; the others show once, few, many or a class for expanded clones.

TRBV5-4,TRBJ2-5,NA,CASSLEGFRETQYF
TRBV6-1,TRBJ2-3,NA,CANRVAGNTDTQYF
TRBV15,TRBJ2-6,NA,CATSRDGGYSGANVLTF
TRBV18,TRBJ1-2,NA,CASSPQAGGASYGYTF
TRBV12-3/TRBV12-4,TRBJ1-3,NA,CASRTDGTSGNTIYF
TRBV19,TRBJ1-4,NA,CASSTGEGSEKLFF
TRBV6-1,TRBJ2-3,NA,CASGVGQGADTQYF
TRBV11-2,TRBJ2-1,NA,CAAEKMGAYNEQFF
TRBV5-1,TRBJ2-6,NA,CASSSLQGRSGANVLTF
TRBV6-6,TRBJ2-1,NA,CASSRGQLGAYEQFF
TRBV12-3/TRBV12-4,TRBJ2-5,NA,CASSYITAGETQYF
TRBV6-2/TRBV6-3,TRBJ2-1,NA,CASSYSPYGNEQFF
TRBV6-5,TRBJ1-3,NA,CASSSFDRPHSGNTIYF
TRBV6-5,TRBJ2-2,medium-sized,CASSYSGGLAETGELFF
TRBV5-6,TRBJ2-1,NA,CASSLGRFGGGTGGQFF
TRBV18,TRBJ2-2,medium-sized,CASSRGQANTGELFF
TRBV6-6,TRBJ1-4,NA,CASSYSWGQEIETNEKLFF
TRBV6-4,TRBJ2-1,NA,CASSAFSGSSYNEQFF
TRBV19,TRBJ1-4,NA,CASSSPTGTNNEKLFF
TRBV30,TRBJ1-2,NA,CAWSVNYGYTF
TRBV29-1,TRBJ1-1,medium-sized,CSVEDIPGQGPEAFF
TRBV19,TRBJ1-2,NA,CASSISEIGYGYTF
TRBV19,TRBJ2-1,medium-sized,CASSGKWAGSDNEQFF
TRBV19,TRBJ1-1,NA,CASTGDGWSEAFF
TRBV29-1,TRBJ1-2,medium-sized,CSVKDRGVPGYTF
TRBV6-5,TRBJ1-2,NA,CASRSTGAYGYTF